This record looks at one T cell receptor (beta chain) sequence and its context. Its antigen is unidentified. This sample stems from a study of cytomegalovirus exposure and HLA in healthy donors. About the research overall: There were approximately 400 genotyped donors. Of these, roughly 80% fell in the genetic ancestry cluster associated with self-reported Caucasian donors. Study results and limitations: In a later analysis, at a false discovery rate of 0.05, 15,000 to 20,000 TCR beta sequences were associated with HLA alleles.

PCR amplification relied on 60 Vbeta primers (plus 13 Jbeta primers). Some clones are missing from TCRdb's copy, which holds only in-frame ones; the method was immunoSEQ multiplex PCR. Of 150,000 to 160,000 clones in the sample, 65% to 75% were seen once. Sequencing was performed on PBMCs. This TCR came from a man younger than 40 in good health and CMV-seronegative.

CDR3 DNA sequence: TGCGCCAGCAGCCAAGTAGCGCAGGCTTACAATGAGCAGTTCTTC. It translates to CASSQVAQAYNEQFF. The chain has TRBV4-1 and TRBJ2-1; weak D call: TRBD2 (5 bases). The CDR3 spans 15 residues. Trimming shortened V by 1 base and J by 4 bases, and 11 bases separated the two germline ends. Germline lookup yields CDR1 MGHRA and CDR2 YSYEKL.